This T cell receptor beta chain is drawn from a study of blood T cell repertoires in COVID-19 (dated by TCRdb to 2019 to 2021). In terms of the full investigation: The collaborator samples originated in the United States, Italy and Spain and spanned the acute and convalescent phases of COVID-19. The dataset comprised deeply sampled blood TCRbeta repertoires from subjects exposed to, actively infected with, or recovered from COVID-19. A de-identified subject ID, COVID-19 status, age in years and sex were almost always included in the sample metadata. The prospective study material was composed of cDNA or gDNA derived from T cells, B-cell-depleted T cells, or PBMCs. The samples were drawn from two sources: the first 160 participants of the ongoing ImmuneRACE study, and fewer than 1,500 subjects contributed by 6 global collaborators. The repertoires were made available in a free public database intended to serve as a resource for research on the immune response to SARS-CoV-2. HLA class I and class II types, where available, came from metadata supplied by the sample provider rather than from assay-based typing.

Results and caveats for the whole study, not just this receptor: The amount of clinical and demographic metadata varied by source and participant and was provided uncurated.

TCRbeta CDR3 regions were amplified from genomic DNA by means of the immunoSEQ Assay, a bias-controlled multiplex PCR. On the study's bioinformatics: The number of nucleated cells in each sample was estimated by amplification of reference gene primers within the assay. To quantify the absolute abundance of each unique TCRbeta CDR3 rearrangement, sequence reads were collapsed and filtered. For each sample, productive Simpson clonality was calculated by taking the square root of Simpson's diversity index across productive rearrangements. In its TCRdb copy, this immuneACCESS table keeps in-frame sequences only and misses some clones. Where compared with another copy, unresolved V genes explain less than half of these, and the others have no known cause. D and trimming were read from the DNA, whereas the V and J calls and clone size are those reported in that table. Across this sample there are 45,000 to 50,000 clones, with about 86% seen only once. Clones ranked in the top ten supply about a tenth of the sample.

Collaborating institutions collected whole blood in K2EDTA tubes following their own protocols. Collaborator samples were shipped for TCRbeta analysis as frozen whole blood, isolated PBMCs, or DNA extracted from either sample type. The germline V gene (reference sequence) provides CDR1 LNHDA and CDR2 SQIVND. Its CDR3 holds 15 amino acids, cysteine through phenylalanine. Only the CDR3 region is kept as DNA, spanning 45 bases read in frame from base 1. A distance of 19 bases separates the germline ends of V and J, which lose 8 bases and 5 bases respectively. As concerns this clone: Its antigen remains undetermined. No quality values exist for individual bases; no much larger clone is one base distant.

This sequence originates from a human donor in a cohort sampled during active COVID-19. The chain uses TRBV19 and TRBJ1-5; the D region possibly corresponds to TRBD1 (6 bases align). Sequenced input: peripheral blood. The CDR3 region reads CASAPTGKGDQPQHF. The nucleotides read TGTGCCAGTGCCCCCACGGGGAAGGGGGATCAGCCCCAGCATTTT.